The rows below give T cell receptor beta chains drawn from one sample of a study of shared clonotypes between healthy human individuals. Clones were read by immunoSEQ multiplex PCR, and TCRdb kept only the in-frame ones, dropping some. The table shows approximately 1,500,000 clones, with 95% to 99% occurring only once. Sample: naive CD4+ T cells sorted from blood. These receptors came from a man between 25 and 39 years old in good health. Each CDR3 is given with its conserved first and last residue.

TRBV19	14	CASSRQVFSYEQYF
TRBV29-1	16	CSVDFLPMTPTTEAFF
TRBV5-6	15	CASSLGLADTDTQYF
TRBV28	13	CASTLTQNTEAFF
TRBV5-1	16	CASSLGGDGGSYEQYF
TRBV5-4	14	CASAVRGLGYEQYF
TRBV2	14	CASRLSGPSSEQYF
TRBV18	14	CASSPPTRQETQYF
TRBV19	13	CASISANTGELFF
TRBV2	12	CASGVDSYEQYF
TRBV11-2	14	CASSPSGGSETQYF
TRBV4-3	16	CASSSIWTGDTGELFF
TRBV18	14	CASSPGQGGQPQHF
TRBV7-8	14	CASSSGQVRYEQYF
TRBV5-5	15	CASSFLGASTDTQYF
TRBV6-1	15	CASSTRQGWNTEAFF
TRBV5-1	15	CASSLDTGVRNEQYF
TRBV5-4	14	CASSETGTGDEQYF
TRBV9	14	CASSMTGYQETQYF
TRBV6-1	11	CASSLQWEQFF
TRBV15	12	CATSRYENIQYF
TRBV18	15	CASSYGELSGNTIYF
TRBV10-3	13	CAITSGSPGELFF
TRBV7-2	15	CASSLYGDPQDTQYF
TRBV6-5	16	CASSFLGTGLNQPQHF
TRBV5-1	14	CASSLASGDYGYTF
TRBV4-1	14	CASSQGTRYNEQFF
TRBV11-2	16	CASSRTGGGYNGPQHF
TRBV11-2	14	CASSLAASGTEAFF
TRBV6-1	12	CASSGVGYGYTF
TRBV28	14	CASRADRAPNEQFF
TRBV19	16	CASSIRLTGVSYEQYF
TRBV9	16	CASSPRAVPWNTEAFF
TRBV5-1	13	CASGEGGLTEAFF
TRBV5-1	15	CASSLEGNSGNEQYF
TRBV5-1	15	CASSVGLAGTTEQFF
TRBV9	15	CASSAQGSSTDTQYF
TRBV28	15	CASSSLRDRVRGYTF
TRBV9	14	CASSVPPVGSSRYF
TRBV30	15	CAWSVRITGGNEQFF
TRBV11-2	15	CASSGGWGSSQPQHF
TRBV6-1	13	CASSIRLYNEQFF
TRBV29-1	14	CSVAGLGRWDEQFF
TRBV18	14	CASSPFQNNQPQHF
TRBV15	13	CATSSPPSMFYTF